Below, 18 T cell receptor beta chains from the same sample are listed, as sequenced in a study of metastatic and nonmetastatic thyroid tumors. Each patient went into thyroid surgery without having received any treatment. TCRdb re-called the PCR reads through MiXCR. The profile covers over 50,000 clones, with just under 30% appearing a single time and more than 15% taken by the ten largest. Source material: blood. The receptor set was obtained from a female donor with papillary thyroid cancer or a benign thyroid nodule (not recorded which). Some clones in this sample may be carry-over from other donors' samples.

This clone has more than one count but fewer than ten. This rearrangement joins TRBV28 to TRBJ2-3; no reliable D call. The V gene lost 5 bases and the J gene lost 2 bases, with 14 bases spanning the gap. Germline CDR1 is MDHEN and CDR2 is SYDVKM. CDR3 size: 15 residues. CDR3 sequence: CASSPPSGLTDTQYF. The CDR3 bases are TGTGCCAGCAGTCCTCCTTCGGGCCTCACAGATACGCAGTATTTT.

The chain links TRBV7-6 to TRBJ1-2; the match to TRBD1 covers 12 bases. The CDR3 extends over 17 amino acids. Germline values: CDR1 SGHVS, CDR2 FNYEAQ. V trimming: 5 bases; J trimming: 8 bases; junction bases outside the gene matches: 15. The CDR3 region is CASSVRDRGREGAGYTF. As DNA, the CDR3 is TGTGCCAGCAGCGTCCGGGACAGGGGGCGTGAGGGAGCCGGCTACACCTTC.

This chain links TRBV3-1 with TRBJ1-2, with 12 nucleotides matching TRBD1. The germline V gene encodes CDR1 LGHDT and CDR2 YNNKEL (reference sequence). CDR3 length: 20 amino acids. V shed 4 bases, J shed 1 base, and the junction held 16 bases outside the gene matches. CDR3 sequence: CASSPSFTGTGGGFNYGYTF. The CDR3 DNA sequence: TGTGCCAGCAGCCCGTCTTTTACCGGGACAGGGGGCGGATTTAACTATGGCTACACCTTC.

The CDR3 region is CAWSGHSYEQYF. The CDR3 bases are TGTGCCTGGAGTGGACACTCCTACGAGCAGTACTTC. V and J are TRBV30 and TRBJ2-7; no clear D. Deletions cut 1 base from V and 0 bases from J, with 4 bases between. The CDR3 is 12 residues long. Per germline, CDR1 GTSNPN and CDR2 SVGIG (reference sequence).

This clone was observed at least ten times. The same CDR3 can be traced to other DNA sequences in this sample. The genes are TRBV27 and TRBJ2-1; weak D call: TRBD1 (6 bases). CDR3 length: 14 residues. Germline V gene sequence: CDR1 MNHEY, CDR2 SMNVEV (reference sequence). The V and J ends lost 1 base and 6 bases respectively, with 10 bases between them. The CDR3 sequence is CASSLLDSANEQFF. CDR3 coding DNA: TGTGCCAGCAGTTTATTGGACAGTGCCAATGAGCAGTTCTTC.

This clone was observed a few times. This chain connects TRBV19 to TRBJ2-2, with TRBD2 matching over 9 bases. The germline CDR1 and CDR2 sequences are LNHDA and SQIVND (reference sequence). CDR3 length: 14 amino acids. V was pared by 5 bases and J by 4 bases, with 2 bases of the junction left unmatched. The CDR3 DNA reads TGTGCCAGTAGTGTAGCGGGAGCCACCGGGGAGCTGTTTTTT. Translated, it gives CASSVAGATGELFF.

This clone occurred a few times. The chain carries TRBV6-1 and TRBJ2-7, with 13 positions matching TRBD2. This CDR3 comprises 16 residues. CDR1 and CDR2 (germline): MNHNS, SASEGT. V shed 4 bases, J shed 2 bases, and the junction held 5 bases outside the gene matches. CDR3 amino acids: CASSGPTSGRAYEQYF. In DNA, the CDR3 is TGTGCCAGCAGTGGTCCCACTAGCGGGAGGGCCTACGAGCAGTACTTC.

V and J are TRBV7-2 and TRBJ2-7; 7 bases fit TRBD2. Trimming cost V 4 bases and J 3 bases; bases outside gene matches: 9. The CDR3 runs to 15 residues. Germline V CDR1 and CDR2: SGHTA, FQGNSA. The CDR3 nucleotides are TGTGCCAGCAGCTCCGGCGTGGGGGGGAACTACGAGCAGTACTTC. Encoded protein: CASSSGVGGNYEQYF.

This chain's CDR3 is CASSALTRPGELFF. The DNA for the CDR3 is TGCGCCAGCAGTGCTCTGACACGCCCCGGGGAGCTGTTTTTT. The chain uses TRBV10-1 and TRBJ2-2; D is unclear. Germline lookup yields CDR1 WNHNN and CDR2 SYGVQD (reference sequence). V was shortened by 4 bases and J by 6 bases, with 12 bases between the two germline ends. CDR3 size: 14 residues.

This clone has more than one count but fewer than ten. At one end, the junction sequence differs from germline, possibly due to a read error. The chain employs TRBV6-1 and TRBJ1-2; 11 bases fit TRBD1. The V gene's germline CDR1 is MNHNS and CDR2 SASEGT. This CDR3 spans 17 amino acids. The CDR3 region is CASSGTGGSPLDYGCTF. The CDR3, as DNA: TGTGCCAGCAGTGGGACAGGGGGCTCCCCATTGGACTATGGCTGCACCTTC.

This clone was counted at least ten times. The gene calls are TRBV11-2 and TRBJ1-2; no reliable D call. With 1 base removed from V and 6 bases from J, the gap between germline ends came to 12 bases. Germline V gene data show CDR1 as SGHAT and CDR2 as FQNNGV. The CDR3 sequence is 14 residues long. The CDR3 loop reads CASSLASGLDGYTF. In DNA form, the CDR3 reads TGTGCCAGCAGCTTAGCCTCGGGTTTGGATGGCTACACCTTC.

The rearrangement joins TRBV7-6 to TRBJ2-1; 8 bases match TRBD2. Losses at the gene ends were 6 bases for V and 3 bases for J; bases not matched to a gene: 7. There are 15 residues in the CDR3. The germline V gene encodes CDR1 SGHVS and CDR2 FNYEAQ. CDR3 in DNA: TGTGCCAGCAGTCCCGGGACTAGTGGCTACAATGAGCAGTTCTTC. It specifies CASSPGTSGYNEQFF.

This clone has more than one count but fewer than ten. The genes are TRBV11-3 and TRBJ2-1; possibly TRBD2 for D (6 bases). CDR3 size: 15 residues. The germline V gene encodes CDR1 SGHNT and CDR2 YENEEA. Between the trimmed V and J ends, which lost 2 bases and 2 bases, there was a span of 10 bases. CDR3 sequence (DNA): TGTGCCAGCAGCTTATCCGGGGGACCCTACAATGAGCAGTTCTTC. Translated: CASSLSGGPYNEQFF.

The CDR3 sequence is CASSDIRTDTQYF. CDR3 bases: TGTGCCAGCAGCGACATACGCACAGATACGCAGTATTTT. V is TRBV9 and J is TRBJ2-3; the D is unclear. V shed 3 bases and J shed 1 base, with 6 bases lying between them. The germline CDR1 and CDR2 sequences are SGDLS and YYNGEE. The CDR3 length is 13 residues.

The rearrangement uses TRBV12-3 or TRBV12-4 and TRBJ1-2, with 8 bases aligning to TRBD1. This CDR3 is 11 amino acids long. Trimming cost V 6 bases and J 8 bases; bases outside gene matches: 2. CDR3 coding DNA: TGTGCCAGCAGCAGACAGGGGGGCTACACCTTC. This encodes CASSRQGGYTF.

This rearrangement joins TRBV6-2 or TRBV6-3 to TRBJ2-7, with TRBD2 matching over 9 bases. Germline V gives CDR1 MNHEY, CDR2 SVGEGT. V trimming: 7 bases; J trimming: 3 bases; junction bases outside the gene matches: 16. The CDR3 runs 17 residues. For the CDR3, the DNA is TGTGCCAGCACCCCCGGGTCTGGTCTAGCGGGGTACTACGAGCAGTACTTC. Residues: CASTPGSGLAGYYEQYF.

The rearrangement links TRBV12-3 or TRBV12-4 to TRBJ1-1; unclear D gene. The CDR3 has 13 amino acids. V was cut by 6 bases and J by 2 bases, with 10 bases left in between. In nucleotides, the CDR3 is TGTGCCAGCAGGGTGGTGTCAAACACTGAAGCTTTCTTT. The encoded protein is CASRVVSNTEAFF.

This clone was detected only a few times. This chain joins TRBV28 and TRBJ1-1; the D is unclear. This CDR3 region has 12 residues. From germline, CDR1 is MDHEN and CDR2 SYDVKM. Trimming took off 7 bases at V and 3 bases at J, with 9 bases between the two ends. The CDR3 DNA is TGTGCCAGCATTTTTCCCCACACTGAAGCTTTCTTT. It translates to CASIFPHTEAFF.